This TCR beta chain was recorded in a study of T cell changes during pregnancy in multiple sclerosis. The length of the CDR3 is 14 residues. V trimming: 3 bases; J trimming: 3 bases; junction bases outside the gene matches: 0. The germline gives CDR1 MNHEY, CDR2 SMNVEV (reference sequence). Sequencing used immunoSEQ multiplex PCR; TCRdb keeps in-frame clones, though not all of them. This sample has fewer than 15,000 clones, with 80% to 90% found just once. The TCR comes from a female donor with multiple sclerosis, enrolled in a pregnancy study. The input for sequencing was CD8+ T cells from peripheral blood mononuclear cells, taken in the first trimester of pregnancy. V usage is TRBV27 and J usage is TRBJ2-1; 9 nucleotides agree with TRBD2. CDR3 sequence reads: CASSFSGSYNEQFF. DNA for the CDR3: TGTGCCAGCAGTTTTAGCGGGAGCTACAATGAGCAGTTCTTC.